Shown below are 5 T cell receptor beta chains from a single sample sequenced in a study of blood T cell repertoires in COVID-19. Repertoires were generated with immunoSEQ multiplex PCR, while TCRdb's copy carries only in-frame clones and drops some. Among 270,000 or so clones, over 75% were seen once, and the ten largest hold less than 10%. The specimen sequenced was peripheral blood. These receptors all come from a human donor in a cohort sampled during active COVID-19.

The chain is built from TRBV3-1 (or the pseudogene TRBV3-2) and TRBJ2-7; 9 nucleotides agree with TRBD2. Germline-derived CDR1 and CDR2 are LGHDT and YNNKEL (reference sequence). The J segment lost 4 bases and the V segment lost 4 bases, leaving 8 bases of the junction unmatched. The CDR3 length is 15 residues. CDR3 coding DNA: TGTGCCAGCAGCCCGAGTAGCGGGAGCGGGTACGAGCAGTACTTC. Amino acids: CASSPSSGSGYEQYF.

V gene TRBV7-9 combines with J gene TRBJ1-2, with 8 bases lining up with TRBD1. V gave up 5 bases and J gave up 1 base; unmatched junction bases: 3. Per germline, CDR1 SEHNR and CDR2 FQNEAQ (reference sequence). There are 14 residues in the CDR3. The CDR3 reads CASSPGQVNYGYTF. CDR3 nucleotides: TGTGCCAGCAGCCCGGGACAGGTTAACTATGGCTACACCTTC.

The J gene is TRBJ1-4, the V gene TRBV4-2; D call uncertain. The length of the CDR3 is 12 residues. Trimming pared 4 bases from V and 13 bases from J, leaving 13 bases between. From germline, CDR1 is LGHNA and CDR2 YNFKEQ. The CDR3 bases are TGTGCCAGCAGCCGCGCCAATGCGGCACTGTTTTTT. Residues: CASSRANAALFF.

Turning to this clone: An end of the junction does not agree with germline; a read error may underlie this. The V call is TRBV7-2, the J call TRBJ1-6, with D perhaps matching TRBD1 (6 bases). The CDR3 length is 15 residues. Germline-derived CDR1 and CDR2 are SGHTA and FQGNSA. The CDR3 protein is CASSPGDRPNLPLHF. The CDR3 nucleotides are TGTGCCAGCAGCCCAGGGGACCGCCCGAATTTACCCCTCCACTTT.

The V and J genes are TRBV7-6 and TRBJ1-2; no definite D call. The V and J ends lost 1 base and 5 bases respectively, with 11 bases between them. This CDR3 has 14 residues. In germline, CDR1 is SGHVS, CDR2 FNYEAQ. This CDR3 is CASSLDPGTYGYTF. CDR3 nucleotides: TGTGCCAGCAGCTTAGATCCGGGAACGTATGGCTACACCTTC.